The 30 T cell receptor beta chains listed next were all sequenced from one sample in a study of T cell responses to AZD1222 COVID-19 vaccine. Clones were read by immunoSEQ multiplex PCR, and TCRdb kept only the in-frame ones, dropping some. The sample shows almost 70,000 clones, approximately 82% of them seen only once. The sequencing here drew on peripheral blood, taken 28 days after the second AZD1222 dose. The origin of the receptors is an adult who received the AZD1222 COVID-19 vaccine.

This clone was seen more than once but under ten times. V is TRBV12-3 or TRBV12-4 and J is TRBJ1-6, with D uncertain. V was trimmed by 2 bases and J by 8 bases, leaving 7 bases between them. CDR3 length: 13 amino acids. Written as DNA, the CDR3 is TGTGCCAGCAGTTTACGTGGAGATTCACCCCTCCACTTT. Translated, it gives CASSLRGDSPLHF.

The chain has TRBV6-4 and TRBJ2-1; no firm D call. V shed 3 bases and J shed 0 bases, with 9 bases lying between them. Germline lookup yields CDR1 MRHNA and CDR2 SNTAGT. This CDR3 is 15 amino acids long. CDR3 loop: CASSEFHYSYNEQFF. CDR3 coding DNA: TGTGCCAGCAGTGAATTCCACTACTCCTACAATGAGCAGTTCTTC.

The genes are TRBV12-3 or TRBV12-4 and TRBJ2-7; tentatively, D is TRBD1 (5 bases). V was shortened by 5 bases and J by 6 bases, with 14 bases between the two germline ends. The CDR3 runs 13 residues. CDR3 amino acids: CASSGAGFGEQYF. CDR3 nucleotides: TGTGCCAGCAGTGGGGCAGGGTTCGGCGAGCAGTACTTC.

The CDR3 region is CASRDLSGANVLTF. The CDR3 DNA reads TGTGCCAGCAGGGACCTCTCTGGGGCCAACGTCCTGACTTTC. This rearrangement joins TRBV5-8 to TRBJ2-6; no clear D. The CDR3 spans 14 residues. CDR1 and CDR2 from the germline V gene are SGHTS and YDEGEE. Trimming stripped 5 bases from V and 0 bases from J, with 6 bases between.

The rearrangement joins TRBV19 to TRBJ2-7; 7 nucleotides line up with TRBD1. CDR3 length: 15 residues. The V gene's germline CDR1 is LNHDA and CDR2 SQIVND (reference sequence). J was trimmed by 3 bases and V by 1 base; bases with no gene match: 6. CDR3 nucleotides: TGTGCCAGTAGTATAGCTGTGACAGGGATCTACGAGCAGTACTTC. It encodes CASSIAVTGIYEQYF. Complete variable domain (other parts from reference TRBV19 and TRBJ2-7): DGGITQSPKYLFRKEGQNVTLSCEQNLNHDAMYWYRQDPGQGLRLIYYSQIVNDFQKGDIAEGYSVSREKKESFPLTVTSAQKNPTAFYLCASSIAVTGIYEQYFGPGTRLTVT.

The chain's CDR3 is CASRTSGGLTGELFF. DNA of the CDR3: TGTGCCAGCAGAACTAGCGGGGGTTTGACCGGGGAGCTGTTTTTT. The chain recombines TRBV2 with TRBJ2-2; TRBD2 matches 11 bases. The length of the CDR3 is 15 residues. Germline CDR1 SNHLY, CDR2 FYNNEI. The V and J ends lost 6 bases and 5 bases, in that order; junction bases with no gene match: 5.

The V and J genes are TRBV7-2 and TRBJ2-5; D is undetermined. The V end lost 1 base, the J end lost 4 bases, and 13 bases lay between the germline ends. This CDR3 is 15 amino acids long. The germline gives CDR1 SGHTA, CDR2 FQGNSA. The CDR3 here is CASSLVPRSRETQYF. DNA of the CDR3: TGTGCCAGCAGCTTAGTTCCGCGGAGTAGAGAGACCCAGTACTTC.

The chain joins TRBV7-2 to TRBJ2-2, with D perhaps matching TRBD2 (7 bases). The CDR3 length is 16 residues. Trimming pared 4 bases from V and 3 bases from J, leaving 15 bases between. Germline CDR1 reads SGHTA; CDR2 reads FQGNSA. The CDR3 DNA reads TGTGCCAGCAGCTCCAAGGGGGGGCACGACACCGGGGAGCTGTTTTTT. As protein: CASSSKGGHDTGELFF.

The chain uses TRBV4-1 and TRBJ2-1, with D possibly called TRBD1 or TRBD2 (8 bases each). The germline gives CDR1 MGHRA, CDR2 YSYEKL. Between the trimmed V and J ends, which lost 4 bases and 9 bases, there was a span of 19 bases. The CDR3 spans 15 residues. The CDR3 sequence is CASSPGGQGALEQFF. The CDR3 region has the DNA TGCGCCAGCAGCCCGGGGGGGCAGGGGGCGCTTGAGCAGTTCTTC.

V and J are TRBV15 and TRBJ1-5; TRBD1 matches 9 bases. V lost 4 bases to trimming and J lost 4 bases; unmatched junction nucleotides: 5. CDR3 length: 15 residues. From germline, CDR1 is LNHNV and CDR2 YYDKDF (reference sequence). This chain's CDR3 is CATSINGQGNQPQHF. Written as DNA, the CDR3 is TGTGCCACCAGCATCAATGGACAGGGGAATCAGCCCCAGCATTTT.

The V and J genes are TRBV24-1 and TRBJ1-2; D gene ambiguous. The CDR3 is 12 residues long. V was pared by 4 bases and J by 2 bases, with 4 bases between. CDR1 and CDR2 from the germline V gene are KGHDR and SFDVKD. The CDR3 loop reads CATSEKNYGYTF. The CDR3 bases are TGTGCCACCAGTGAGAAGAACTATGGCTACACCTTC.

This clone was seen a few times. The rearrangement links TRBV13 to TRBJ1-3; D remains unclear. This CDR3 region has 14 residues. With 5 bases removed from V and 4 bases from J, the gap between germline ends came to 12 bases. Germline-derived CDR1 and CDR2 are PRHDT and FYEKMQ (reference sequence). DNA for the CDR3: TGTGCCAGCAGCGTCGCGGGGTTAGGAAACACCATATATTTT. This codes for CASSVAGLGNTIYF. The full variable domain, in which reference TRBV13 and TRBJ1-3 provide the parts outside the CDR3, is AAGVIQSPRHLIKEKRETATLKCYPIPRHDTVYWYQQGPGQDPQFLISFYEKMQSDKGSIPDRFSAQQFSDYHSELNMSSLELGDSALYFCASSVAGLGNTIYFGEGSWLTVV.

CDR3 residues: CASSPGQLYEQYF. The CDR3 DNA reads as TGTGCCAGCAGCCCTGGACAGCTCTACGAGCAGTACTTC. The gene calls are TRBV7-8 and TRBJ2-7; possibly TRBD1 for D (6 bases). Trimming shortened V by 5 bases and J by 3 bases, and 11 bases separated the two germline ends. The CDR3 sequence is 13 residues long. CDR1 and CDR2 (germline): SGHVS, FQNEAQ.

The chain links TRBV2 to TRBJ2-1; the D gene is possibly TRBD2 (5 bases). This CDR3 spans 12 amino acids. Trimming took 7 bases from V and 8 from J, leaving 12 bases between them. Germline assignment: CDR1 SNHLY and CDR2 FYNNEI. CDR3 in amino acids: CASILALDEQFF. As DNA, the CDR3 is TGTGCCAGCATTCTAGCTCTCGATGAGCAGTTCTTC.

The rearrangement uses TRBV5-6 and TRBJ1-3; D is uncertain. The CDR3 covers 15 residues. Germline CDR1 reads SGHDT; CDR2 reads YYEEEE. Trimming cost V 0 bases and J 5 bases, with 12 bases left between them. The CDR3 nucleotides read TGTGCCAGCAGCTTGGTTGGAAGAGCAAGAAACACCATATATTTT. Encoded protein: CASSLVGRARNTIYF.

This chain links TRBV2 with TRBJ2-7; TRBD2 matches 9 bases. The germline V gene encodes CDR1 SNHLY and CDR2 FYNNEI. The CDR3 contains 17 residues. V dropped 3 bases and J dropped 2; count of bases not matched to a gene: 11. The CDR3 DNA sequence: TGTGCCAGCAGTGATTTGTCTGTGACTAGCGGAACCTACGAGCAGTACTTC. It yields the protein CASSDLSVTSGTYEQYF. Variable domain in full (rest from reference TRBV2 and TRBJ2-7): EPEVTQTPSHQVTQMGQEVILRCVPISNHLYFYWYRQILGQKVEFLVSFYNNEISEKSEIFDDQFSVERPDGSNFTLKIRSTKLEDSAMYFCASSDLSVTSGTYEQYFGPGTRLTVT.

The chain links TRBV7-9 to TRBJ2-3; possibly TRBD2 for D (6 bases). The CDR3 sequence is 12 residues long. The V and J ends lost 5 bases and 5 bases respectively, with 8 bases between them. Germline V gene data show CDR1 as SEHNR and CDR2 as FQNEAQ (reference sequence). In nucleotides, the CDR3 is TGTGCCAGCAGCCTTAGCGGAGATACGCAGTATTTT. Translating it yields CASSLSGDTQYF.

The J gene is TRBJ2-2, the V gene TRBV7-9; D not certain. The germline V and J ends were trimmed by 7 bases and 0 bases, with 6 bases remaining between them. Germline lookup yields CDR1 SEHNR and CDR2 FQNEAQ (reference sequence). This CDR3 region has 13 residues. The CDR3 here is CASTDSNTGELFF. The CDR3 DNA reads as TGTGCCAGCACAGACTCGAACACCGGGGAGCTGTTTTTT.

The chain combines TRBV11-2 with TRBJ2-1, with D possibly TRBD1 on 6 matching bases. V was cut by 1 base and J by 8 bases, with 18 bases left in between. The germline V gene encodes CDR1 SGHAT and CDR2 FQNNGV. The CDR3 runs 16 residues. The CDR3 loop reads CASSLASRAWGHEQFF. DNA for the CDR3: TGTGCCAGCAGCTTAGCGTCGAGGGCCTGGGGGCATGAGCAGTTCTTC.

V and J are TRBV2 and TRBJ2-6, with D possibly TRBD2 on 6 matching bases. CDR3 length equals 15 residues. Germline V gene data show CDR1 as SNHLY and CDR2 as FYNNEI. Trimming removed 7 bases at V and 1 base at J, with 11 bases between. The CDR3 spells CASNPGLSGANVLTF. CDR3 nucleotide sequence: TGTGCCAGCAATCCGGGACTTTCTGGGGCCAACGTCCTGACTTTC.

This clone was detected a few times. This chain uses TRBV10-1 with TRBJ2-1, with no clear D. CDR3 length equals 15 residues. Germline assignment: CDR1 WNHNN and CDR2 SYGVQD (reference sequence). V was trimmed by 1 base and J by 6 bases, leaving 13 bases between them. The CDR3 DNA sequence: TGCGCCAGCAGTGAGTGGCTCGGCGACACCAATGAGCAGTTCTTC. This translates into CASSEWLGDTNEQFF.

The J gene is TRBJ1-5, the V gene TRBV5-1; TRBD1 is a possible D gene (5 bases). The CDR3 extends over 16 amino acids. The V gene's germline CDR1 is SGHRS and CDR2 YFSETQ. V was shortened by 0 bases and J by 4 bases, with 14 bases between the two germline ends. The DNA of the CDR3 is TGCGCCAGCAGCTTGGATGCCGGGGCCCCTAATCAGCCCCAGCATTTT. Amino acids: CASSLDAGAPNQPQHF.

This clone was counted a single time. This chain links TRBV7-2 with TRBJ2-1, with D perhaps assigned TRBD1 or TRBD2 (6 bases each). The CDR3 is made up of 13 amino acids. From germline, CDR1 is SGHTA and CDR2 FQGNSA. V dropped 4 bases and J dropped 6 bases, with 10 bases sitting between them. CDR3 bases: TGTGCCAGCAGCTCCAGGGGAGGCAATGAGCAGTTCTTC. This sequence encodes CASSSRGGNEQFF.

V gene TRBV12-3 or TRBV12-4 combines with J gene TRBJ1-1; unclear D gene. Trimming shortened V by 1 base and J by 9 bases, and 9 bases separated the two germline ends. This CDR3 region has 12 residues. The CDR3 DNA reads as TGTGCCAGCAGTTTAGGAGGCTCTAAAGCTTTCTTT. Its translation: CASSLGGSKAFF.

There are a few counts of this clone. This chain's CDR3 is CASSFGGRANVLTF. In nucleotides, the CDR3 is TGTGCCAGCAGCTTTGGCGGCAGGGCCAACGTCCTGACTTTC. The chain combines TRBV7-9 with TRBJ2-6; no definite D call. The CDR3 consists of 14 residues. Trimming removed 3 bases at V and 5 bases at J, with 8 bases between. Germline V lookup: CDR1 SEHNR, CDR2 FQNEAQ (reference sequence).

The chain is built from TRBV6-5 and TRBJ1-4; D is unresolved. The CDR3 is made up of 13 amino acids. The V end lost 7 bases, the J end lost 8 bases, and 14 bases lay between the germline ends. Germline CDR1 reads MNHEY; CDR2 reads SVGAGI. CDR3 nucleotides: TGTGCCAGCATCGGAGGGAAAGGAGAAAAACTGTTTTTT. Protein: CASIGGKGEKLFF.

The gene calls are TRBV7-2 and TRBJ1-1; D gene ambiguous. The germline V and J ends were trimmed by 5 bases and 3 bases, with 10 bases remaining between them. Germline loops: CDR1 SGHTA, CDR2 FQGNSA. This CDR3 contains 13 residues. CDR3 residues: CASSLLGYTEAFF. The CDR3 DNA is TGTGCCAGCAGCCTCCTGGGCTACACTGAAGCTTTCTTT.

This rearrangement joins TRBV20-1 to TRBJ2-1, with D possibly matching TRBD1 (5 bases). CDR3 length equals 14 residues. The germline CDR1 and CDR2 sequences are DFQATT and SNEGSKA (reference sequence). Between the trimmed V and J ends, which lost 3 bases and 9 bases, there was a span of 18 bases. CDR3 amino acids: CSASSISRVGEQFF. CDR3 nucleotides: TGCAGTGCTAGTTCGATTAGCAGGGTAGGTGAGCAGTTCTTC.

The chain has TRBV30 and TRBJ1-3; maybe TRBD1 (6 bases). Germline CDR1 is GTSNPN and CDR2 is SVGIG (reference sequence). The CDR3 has 15 amino acids. Trimming pared 2 bases from V and 4 bases from J, leaving 15 bases between. The DNA of the CDR3 is TGTGCCTGGAGTCCGGGTACAGGGCAGGGAAACACCATATATTTT. This sequence encodes CAWSPGTGQGNTIYF. The full variable domain, in which reference TRBV30 and TRBJ1-3 provide the parts outside the CDR3, is SQTIHQWPATLVQPVGSPLSLECTVEGTSNPNLYWYRQAAGRGLQLLFYSVGIGQISSEVPQNLSASRPQDRQFILSSKKLLLSDSGFYLCAWSPGTGQGNTIYFGEGSWLTVV.

V is TRBV18 and J is TRBJ1-1; possible D gene TRBD1, 5 bases. The CDR3 loop spans 14 amino acids. Germline lookup yields CDR1 KGHSH and CDR2 LQKENI. Deletions cut 1 base from V and 4 bases from J, with 10 bases between. CDR3 in DNA: TGTGCCAGCTCACCACTCAGGGTTTTCACTGAAGCTTTCTTT. Its translation is CASSPLRVFTEAFF.